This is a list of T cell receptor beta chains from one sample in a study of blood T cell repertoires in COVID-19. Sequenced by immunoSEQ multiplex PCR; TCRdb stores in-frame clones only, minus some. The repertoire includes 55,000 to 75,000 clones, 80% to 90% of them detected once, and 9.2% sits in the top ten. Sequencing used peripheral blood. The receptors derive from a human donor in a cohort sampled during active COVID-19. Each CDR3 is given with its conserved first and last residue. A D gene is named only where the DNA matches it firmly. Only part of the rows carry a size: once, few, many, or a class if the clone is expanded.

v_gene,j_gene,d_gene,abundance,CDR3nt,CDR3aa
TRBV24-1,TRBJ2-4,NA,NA,TGTGCCACCAGTGATTTGTCCAGGGGCGACATTCAGTACTTC,CATSDLSRGDIQYF
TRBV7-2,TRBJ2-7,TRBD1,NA,TGTGCCAGCAGCCCCGGACAGGGGGTCTCCTACGAGCAGTACTTC,CASSPGQGVSYEQYF
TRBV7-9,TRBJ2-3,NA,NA,TGTGCCAGCAGCCCTACAGATACGCAGTATTTT,CASSPTDTQYF
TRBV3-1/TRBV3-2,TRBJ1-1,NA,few,TGTGCCAGCAGCCAGACAGACCGGGAAGCTTTCTTT,CASSQTDREAFF
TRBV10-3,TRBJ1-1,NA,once,TGTGCCATCAGTGAGTCGGAGGAGACTGAAGCTTTCTTT,CAISESEETEAFF
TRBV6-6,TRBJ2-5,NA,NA,TGTGCCAGCAGTCTCACACCTCAAGAGACCCAGTACTTC,CASSLTPQETQYF
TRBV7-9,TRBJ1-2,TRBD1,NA,TGTGCCAGCAGCTTCCCGGGACAGAACTATGGCTACACCTTC,CASSFPGQNYGYTF
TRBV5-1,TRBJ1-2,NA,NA,TGCGCCAGCAGCTTGGCACAACGTGTTTCAGGGGACCACCGAAACTATGGCTACACCTTC,CASSLAQRVSGDHRNYGYTF
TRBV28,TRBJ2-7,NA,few,TGTGCCAGCAGTTTATCGGCAGGTCCCTACGAGCAGTACTTC,CASSLSAGPYEQYF
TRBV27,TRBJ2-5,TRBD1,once,TGTGCCAGCAGTCACCTCCCGGGACAGGTTCAAGAGACCCAGTACTTC,CASSHLPGQVQETQYF
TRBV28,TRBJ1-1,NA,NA,TGTGCCAGCGGTGAACCGGCCTCGGGGGCTTTCTTT,CASGEPASGAFF
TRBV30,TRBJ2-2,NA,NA,TGTGCCTGGAGGGGGGGACTGGGGAACACCGGGGAGCTGTTTTTT,CAWRGGLGNTGELFF
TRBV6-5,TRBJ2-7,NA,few,TGTGCCAGCAGTACAGGGACCTACGAGCAGTACTTC,CASSTGTYEQYF
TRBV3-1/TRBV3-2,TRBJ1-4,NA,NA,TGTGCCAGCAGCCAAGCGTTTAGGGGCAGACTTAATGAAAAACTGTTTTTT,CASSQAFRGRLNEKLFF
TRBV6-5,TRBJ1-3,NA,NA,TGTGCCAGCAAGATGGGAGTCGCTGGAAACACCATATATTTT,CASKMGVAGNTIYF
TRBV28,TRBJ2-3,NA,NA,TGTGCCAGCAGTTTAAGGGCAGGGGGCACAGATACGCAGTATTTT,CASSLRAGGTDTQYF
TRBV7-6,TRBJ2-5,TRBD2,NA,TGTGCCAGCAGCTCCGGACTAGCGGATCGGGGGGAGACCCAGTACTTC,CASSSGLADRGETQYF
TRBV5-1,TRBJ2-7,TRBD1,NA,TGCGCCAGCAGCTTCACAGGGGCCCCCTACGAGCAGTACTTC,CASSFTGAPYEQYF
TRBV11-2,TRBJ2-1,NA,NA,TGTGCCAGCAGCTTACAGGGCAATGAGCAGTTCTTC,CASSLQGNEQFF
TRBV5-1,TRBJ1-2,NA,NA,TGCGCCAGCAGCTTGGAAGCAGGCGACTATGGCTACACCTTC,CASSLEAGDYGYTF
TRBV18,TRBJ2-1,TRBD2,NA,TGTGCCAGCTCACCCCCCGGGACTAGCGGGCGAGGGCTGTACAATGAGCAGTTCTTC,CASSPPGTSGRGLYNEQFF
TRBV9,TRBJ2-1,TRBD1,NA,TGTGCCAGCAGCGTAGGGGACAGGGAAAATGAGCAGTTCTTC,CASSVGDRENEQFF
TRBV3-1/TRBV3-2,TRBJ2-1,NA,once,TGTGCCAGCAGCCAAGTCTCAGGGGCCGGCCGGGGTGAGCAGTTCTTC,CASSQVSGAGRGEQFF
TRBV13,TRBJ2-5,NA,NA,TGTGCCAGCAGCTGGGCTGTCCGTGGGGAGACCCAGTACTTC,CASSWAVRGETQYF
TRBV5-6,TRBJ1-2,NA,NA,TGTGCCAGCAGCTCAGACAGCCTGATGGATGGCTACACCTTC,CASSSDSLMDGYTF